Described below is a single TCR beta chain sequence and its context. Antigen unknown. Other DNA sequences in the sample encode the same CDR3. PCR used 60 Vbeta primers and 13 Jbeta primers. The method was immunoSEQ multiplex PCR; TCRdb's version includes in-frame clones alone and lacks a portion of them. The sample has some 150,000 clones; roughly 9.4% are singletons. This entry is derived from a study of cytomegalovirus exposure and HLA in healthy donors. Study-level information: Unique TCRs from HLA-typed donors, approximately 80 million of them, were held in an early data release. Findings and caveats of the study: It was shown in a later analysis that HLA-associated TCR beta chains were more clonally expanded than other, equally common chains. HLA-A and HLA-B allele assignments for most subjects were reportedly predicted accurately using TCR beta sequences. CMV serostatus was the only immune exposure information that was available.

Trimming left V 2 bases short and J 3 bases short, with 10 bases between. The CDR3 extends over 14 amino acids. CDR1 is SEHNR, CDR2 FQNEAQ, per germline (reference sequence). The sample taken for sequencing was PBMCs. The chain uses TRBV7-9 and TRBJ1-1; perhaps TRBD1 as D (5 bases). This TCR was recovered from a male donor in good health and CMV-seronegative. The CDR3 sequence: CASSLRGSDTEAFF. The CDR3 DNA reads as TGTGCCAGCAGCTTAAGGGGCTCGGACACTGAAGCTTTCTTT.